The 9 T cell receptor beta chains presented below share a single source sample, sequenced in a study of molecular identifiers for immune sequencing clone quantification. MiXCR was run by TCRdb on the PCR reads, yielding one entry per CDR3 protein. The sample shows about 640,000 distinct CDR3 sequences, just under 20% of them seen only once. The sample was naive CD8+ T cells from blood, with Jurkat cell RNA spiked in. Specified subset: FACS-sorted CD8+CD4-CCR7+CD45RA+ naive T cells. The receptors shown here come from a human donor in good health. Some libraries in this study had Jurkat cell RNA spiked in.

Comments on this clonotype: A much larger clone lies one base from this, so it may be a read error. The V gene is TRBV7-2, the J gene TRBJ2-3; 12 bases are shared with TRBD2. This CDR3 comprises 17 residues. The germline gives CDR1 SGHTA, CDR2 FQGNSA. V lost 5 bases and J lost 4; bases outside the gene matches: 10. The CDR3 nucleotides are TGTGCCAGCAGCGCTAGACTAGCGGGGGATTACGCAGATACGCAGTATTTT. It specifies CASSARLAGDYADTQYF.

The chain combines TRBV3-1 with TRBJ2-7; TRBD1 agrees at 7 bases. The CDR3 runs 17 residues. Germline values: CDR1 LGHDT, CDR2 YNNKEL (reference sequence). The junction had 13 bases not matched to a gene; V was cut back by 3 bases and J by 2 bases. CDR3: CASSHPRYRDSAYEQYF. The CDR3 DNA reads TGTGCCAGCAGCCACCCTAGGTACCGGGACAGTGCCTACGAGCAGTACTTC.

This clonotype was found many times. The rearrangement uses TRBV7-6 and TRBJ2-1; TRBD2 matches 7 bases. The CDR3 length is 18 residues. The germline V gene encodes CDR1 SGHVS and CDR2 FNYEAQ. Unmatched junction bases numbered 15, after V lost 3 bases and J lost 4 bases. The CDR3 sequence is CASSFAVSSGAPYNEQFF. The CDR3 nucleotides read TGTGCCAGCAGCTTCGCCGTCTCTAGCGGAGCCCCATACAATGAGCAGTTCTTC.

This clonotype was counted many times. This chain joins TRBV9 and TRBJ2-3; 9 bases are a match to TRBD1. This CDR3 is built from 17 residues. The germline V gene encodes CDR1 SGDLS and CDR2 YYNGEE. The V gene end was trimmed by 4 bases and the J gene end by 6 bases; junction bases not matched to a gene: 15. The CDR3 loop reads CASSTGTGPSDGDTQYF. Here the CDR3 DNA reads TGTGCCAGCAGCACGGGGACAGGGCCAAGCGATGGGGATACGCAGTATTTT.

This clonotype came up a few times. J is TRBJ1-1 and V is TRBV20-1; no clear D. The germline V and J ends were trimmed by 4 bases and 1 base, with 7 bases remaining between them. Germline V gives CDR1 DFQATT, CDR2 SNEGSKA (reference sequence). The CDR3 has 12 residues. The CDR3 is CSATRENTEAFF. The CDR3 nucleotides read TGCAGTGCTACAAGGGAGAACACTGAAGCTTTCTTT.

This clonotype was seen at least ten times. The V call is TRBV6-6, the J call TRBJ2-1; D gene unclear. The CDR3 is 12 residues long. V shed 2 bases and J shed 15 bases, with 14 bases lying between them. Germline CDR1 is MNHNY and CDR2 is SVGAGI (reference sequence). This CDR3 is CASSYPGEPPFF. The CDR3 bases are TGTGCCAGCAGTTACCCCGGAGAGCCACCGTTCTTC.

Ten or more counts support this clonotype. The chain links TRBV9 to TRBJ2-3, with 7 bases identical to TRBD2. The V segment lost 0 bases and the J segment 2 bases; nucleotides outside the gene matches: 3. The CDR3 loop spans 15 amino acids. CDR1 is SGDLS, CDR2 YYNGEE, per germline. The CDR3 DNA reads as TGTGCCAGCAGCGTAGCGGGAGGCCTCACAGATACGCAGTATTTT. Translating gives CASSVAGGLTDTQYF.

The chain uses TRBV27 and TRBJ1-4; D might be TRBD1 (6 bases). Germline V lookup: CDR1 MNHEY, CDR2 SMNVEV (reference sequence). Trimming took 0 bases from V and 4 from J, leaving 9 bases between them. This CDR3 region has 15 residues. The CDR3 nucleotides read TGTGCCAGCAGTTTATCAGGGGGGAATAATGAAAAACTGTTTTTT. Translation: CASSLSGGNNEKLFF. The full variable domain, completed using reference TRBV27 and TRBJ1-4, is EAQVTQNPRYLITVTGKKLTVTCSQNMNHEYMSWYRQDPGLGLRQIYYSMNVEVTDKGDVPEGYKVSRKEKRNFPLILESPSPNQTSLYFCASSLSGGNNEKLFFGSGTQLSVL.

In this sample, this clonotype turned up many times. CDR3 amino acids: CSARSVAGGSYEQYF. CDR3 coding DNA: TGCAGTGCTAGATCCGTAGCGGGAGGTAGCTACGAGCAGTACTTC. The chain carries TRBV20-1 and TRBJ2-7; TRBD2 matches 10 bases. V dropped 2 bases and J dropped 3; count of bases not matched to a gene: 7. The CDR3 runs 15 residues. Germline V gene lookup returns CDR1 DFQATT and CDR2 SNEGSKA (reference sequence).